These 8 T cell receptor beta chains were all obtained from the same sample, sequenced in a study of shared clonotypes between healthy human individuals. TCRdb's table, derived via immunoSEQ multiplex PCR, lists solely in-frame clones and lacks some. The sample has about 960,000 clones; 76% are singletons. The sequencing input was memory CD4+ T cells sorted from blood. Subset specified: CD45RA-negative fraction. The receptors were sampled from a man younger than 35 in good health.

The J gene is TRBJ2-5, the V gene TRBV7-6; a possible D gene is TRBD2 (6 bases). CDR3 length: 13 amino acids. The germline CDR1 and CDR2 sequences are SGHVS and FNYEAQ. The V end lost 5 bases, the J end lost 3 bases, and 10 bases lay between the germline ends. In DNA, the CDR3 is TGTGCCAGCAGCGCCACGGGAGAAGAGACCCAGTACTTC. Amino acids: CASSATGEETQYF.

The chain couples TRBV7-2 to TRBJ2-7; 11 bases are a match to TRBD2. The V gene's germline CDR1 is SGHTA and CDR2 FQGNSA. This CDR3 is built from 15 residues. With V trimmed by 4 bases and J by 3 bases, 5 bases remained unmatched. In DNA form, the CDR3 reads TGTGCCAGCAGCTACGAACTAGCGGGAGTCTACGAGCAGTACTTC. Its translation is CASSYELAGVYEQYF.

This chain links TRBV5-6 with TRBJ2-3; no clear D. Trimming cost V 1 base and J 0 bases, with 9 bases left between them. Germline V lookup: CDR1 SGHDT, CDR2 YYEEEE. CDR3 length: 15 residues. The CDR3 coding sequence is TGTGCCAGCAGCTTGCTTCCCACTAGCACAGATACGCAGTATTTT. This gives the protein CASSLLPTSTDTQYF.

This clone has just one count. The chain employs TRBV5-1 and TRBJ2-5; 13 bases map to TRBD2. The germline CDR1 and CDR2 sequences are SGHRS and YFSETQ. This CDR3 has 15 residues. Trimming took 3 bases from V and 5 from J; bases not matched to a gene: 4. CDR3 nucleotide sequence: TGCGCCAGCAGCTGGACTAGCGGGAGTTGGGAGACCCAGTACTTC. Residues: CASSWTSGSWETQYF. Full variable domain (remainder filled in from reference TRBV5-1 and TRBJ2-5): KAGVTQTPRYLIKTRGQQVTLSCSPISGHRSVSWYQQTPGQGLQFLFEYFSETQRNKGNFPGRFSGRQFSNSRSEMNVSTLELGDSALYLCASSWTSGSWETQYFGPGTRLLVL.

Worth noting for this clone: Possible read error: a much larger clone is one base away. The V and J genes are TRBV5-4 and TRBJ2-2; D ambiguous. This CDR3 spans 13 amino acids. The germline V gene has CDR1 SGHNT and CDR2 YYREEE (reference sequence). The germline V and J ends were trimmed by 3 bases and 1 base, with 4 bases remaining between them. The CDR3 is CASSSKNTGELFF. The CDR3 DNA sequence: TGTGCCAGCAGCTCGAAGAACACCGGGGAGCTGTTTTTT. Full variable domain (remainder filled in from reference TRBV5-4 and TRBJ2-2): ETGVTQSPTHLIKTRGQQVTLRCSSQSGHNTVSWYQQALGQGPQFIFQYYREEENGRGNFPPRFSGLQFPNYSSELNVNALELDDSALYLCASSSKNTGELFFGEGSRLTVL.

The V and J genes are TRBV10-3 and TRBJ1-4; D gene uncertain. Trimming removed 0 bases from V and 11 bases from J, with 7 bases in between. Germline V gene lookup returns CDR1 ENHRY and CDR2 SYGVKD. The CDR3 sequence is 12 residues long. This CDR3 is CAISESLEKLFF. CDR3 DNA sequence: TGTGCCATCAGTGAGTCTCTGGAGAAACTGTTTTTT.

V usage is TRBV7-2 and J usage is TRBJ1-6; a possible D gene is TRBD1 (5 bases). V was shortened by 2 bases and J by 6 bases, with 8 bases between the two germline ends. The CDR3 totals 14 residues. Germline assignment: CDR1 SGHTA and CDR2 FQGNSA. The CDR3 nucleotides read TGTGCCAGCAGCTTATCAGGGATTAATTCACCCCTCCACTTT. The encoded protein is CASSLSGINSPLHF.

CDR3 protein: CASSLAGGGGTDTQYF. The CDR3 region has the DNA TGCGCCAGCAGCTTGGCCGGCGGCGGGGGCACAGATACGCAGTATTTT. This chain links TRBV5-1 with TRBJ2-3, with D possibly being TRBD2 (6 bases). Germline lookup yields CDR1 SGHRS and CDR2 YFSETQ. The CDR3 length is 16 residues. Between the trimmed V and J ends, which lost 0 bases and 1 base, there was a span of 12 bases.